Below, 16 T cell receptor beta chains from the same sample are listed, as sequenced in a study of post-analysis software for immune sequencing data. The antigens of these receptors remain unknown. Prepared TCR beta cDNA libraries contained unique molecular identifiers. Each CDR3 protein gets one entry after TCRdb re-called the PCR reads with MiXCR. The data hold over 700,000 distinct CDR3 sequences, with roughly 30% observed a single time. Study findings and constraints: TRBV5-6, TRBV5-1 and TRBV20-1 belonged to a set of a handful of TRBV segments that were more frequent in patients than controls.

Sequencing input: blood. These receptors all stem from a girl aged 10 to 17 with multiple sclerosis.

A note on this clonotype: At one boundary the junction diverges from the germline segment, which might be a read error. The chain uses TRBV28 and TRBJ2-7; D call uncertain. The CDR3 has 13 residues. CDR1 is MDHEN and CDR2 is SYDVKM in the germline V gene. The CDR3 nucleotides read TGTGTCAGCAGTTTTTATGGTTTGTACGAGCAGTACTTC. Amino acids: CVSSFYGLYEQYF.

The J gene is TRBJ2-7, the V gene TRBV7-2; no reliable D call. This CDR3 has 14 amino acids. Germline V gene data show CDR1 as SGHTA and CDR2 as FQGNSA. The ends were cut back, 4 bases at V and 5 bases at J, with 15 bases in the middle. The CDR3 DNA reads TGTGCCAGCAGCTCTCGATCTCTATCGGACGAGCAGTACTTC. It translates to CASSSRSLSDEQYF.

J is TRBJ1-4 and V is TRBV6-5; D is unresolved. This CDR3 spans 11 amino acids. Germline CDR1 and CDR2: MNHEY and SVGAGI. The germline V and J ends were trimmed by 8 bases and 14 bases, with 15 bases remaining between them. CDR3 in amino acids: CASGPLSMLFF. CDR3 nucleotide sequence: TGTGCCAGCGGCCCTCTTTCTATGCTGTTTTTT.

This clonotype was detected a few times. The V gene is TRBV29-1, the J gene TRBJ1-2; TRBD1 matches 8 bases. The CDR3 extends over 14 amino acids. V gave up 4 bases and J gave up 7 bases; unmatched junction bases: 11. Germline V CDR1 and CDR2: SQVTM, ANQGSEA. The CDR3 nucleotides read TGCAGCGTTGTCACCATGGACAGGGCAGGTGGCTACACCTTC. As protein: CSVVTMDRAGGYTF.

The V gene is TRBV7-9, the J gene TRBJ1-2; 10 bases fit TRBD1. The CDR3 has 14 residues. Germline V gives CDR1 SEHNR, CDR2 FQNEAQ (reference sequence). V lost 5 bases and J lost 7; bases outside the gene matches: 7. The CDR3 here is CASSPGTGVGGYTF. CDR3 nucleotide sequence: TGTGCCAGCAGCCCAGGGACAGGGGTAGGTGGCTACACCTTC.

The chain couples TRBV9 to TRBJ2-2; the match to TRBD1 covers 7 bases. Trimming at V came to 3 bases and at J to 3 bases, leaving 11 bases not matched to a gene. The CDR3 is made up of 17 amino acids. The V gene's germline CDR1 is SGDLS and CDR2 YYNGEE. This CDR3 reads CASSGPWTGTHTGELFF. The CDR3 coding sequence is TGTGCCAGCAGCGGGCCCTGGACAGGAACGCACACCGGGGAGCTGTTTTTT.

The genes are TRBV11-2 and TRBJ1-4; TRBD1 might be the D (5 bases). The CDR3 is 15 residues long. V was pared by 0 bases and J by 8 bases, with 13 bases between. Germline CDR1 is SGHAT and CDR2 is FQNNGV. The CDR3 here is CASSLDRGAAEKLFF. The CDR3 DNA reads TGTGCCAGCAGCTTAGATCGAGGGGCTGCGGAAAAACTGTTTTTT.

The chain employs TRBV7-9 and TRBJ1-1; perhaps TRBD1 as D (5 bases). This CDR3 has 13 amino acids. V lost 3 bases and J 4 bases, leaving 9 bases between the germline ends. Germline CDR1 SEHNR, CDR2 FQNEAQ (reference sequence). CDR3 nucleotides: TGTGCCAGCAGCTTCCGACAGACCACTGAAGCTTTCTTT. Translated, it gives CASSFRQTTEAFF. The full variable domain, with the rest looked up from reference TRBV7-9 and TRBJ1-1, is DTGVSQNPRHKITKRGQNVTFRCDPISEHNRLYWYRQTLGQGPEFLTYFQNEAQLEKSRLLSDRFSAERPKGSFSTLEIQRTEQGDSAMYLCASSFRQTTEAFFGQGTRLTVV.

For this clonotype: A much larger clone sits a single nucleotide away, making a read error possible. This rearrangement joins TRBV7-2 to TRBJ2-5, with 7 bases matching TRBD2. The CDR3 loop spans 13 amino acids. Germline lookup yields CDR1 SGHTA and CDR2 FQGNSA. The CDR3 loop is CASSLFAGETQNF. The DNA for the CDR3 is TGTGCCAGCAGCTTGTTTGCGGGAGAGACCCAGAACTTC.

With regard to this clonotype: A read error may explain this, as a much larger clone is one base away. The rearrangement links TRBV7-9 to TRBJ1-2; D might be TRBD1 (5 bases). This CDR3 is 14 amino acids long. V lost 4 bases, J lost 7 bases, and 16 bases lay in between. Germline loops: CDR1 SEHNR, CDR2 FQNEAQ (reference sequence). The CDR3 here is CASSSLLGDCGYTF. The CDR3 DNA sequence: TGTGCCAGCAGCTCCCTCTTGGGGGACTGTGGCTACACCTTC.

This clonotype was recorded once. The J gene is TRBJ2-1, the V gene TRBV20-1; 7 nucleotides match TRBD2. This CDR3 contains 15 residues. J lost 3 bases, V lost 6 bases, and 11 bases had no gene match. Germline-derived CDR1 and CDR2 are DFQATT and SNEGSKA (reference sequence). The CDR3 coding sequence is TGCAGTGCCGGTGGGGCAGGGAGGGACTACAATGAGCAGTTCTTC. This sequence encodes CSAGGAGRDYNEQFF.

In its sample, this clonotype was seen a few times. This rearrangement joins TRBV6-2 or TRBV6-3 to TRBJ2-7; TRBD1 is a possible D gene (6 bases). V lost 5 bases and J 2 bases, leaving 13 bases between the germline ends. The CDR3 is made up of 14 amino acids. CDR1 is MNHEY and CDR2 is SVGEGT in the germline V gene. The DNA for the CDR3 is TGTGCCAGCAGTCAGAGACAGGAGACCTACGAGCAGTACTTC. Protein: CASSQRQETYEQYF.

Only a few counts were recorded for this clonotype. This chain joins TRBV2 and TRBJ2-1, with 8 bases identical to TRBD2. CDR1 SNHLY and CDR2 FYNNEI come from the germline V gene. V lost 7 bases, J lost 6 bases, and 8 bases stayed unmatched. The CDR3 runs 14 residues. The CDR3 is CASIGGRRGNEQFF. Written as DNA, the CDR3 is TGTGCCAGCATAGGCGGGAGGCGGGGCAATGAGCAGTTCTTC.

The table lists this clonotype with a few counts. The junction differs from germline at one of its ends, possibly a read error. The chain uses TRBV7-2 and TRBJ2-1, with D unresolved. The CDR3 contains 14 residues. Per germline, CDR1 SGHTA and CDR2 FQGNSA. The CDR3 loop is CACSPRVYDGEQFF. CDR3 coding DNA: TGTGCCTGCAGTCCTCGAGTCTACGACGGTGAGCAGTTCTTC.

V usage is TRBV6-2 or TRBV6-3 and J usage is TRBJ2-7; the D is unclear. This CDR3 is built from 12 residues. The germline CDR1 and CDR2 sequences are MNHEY and SVGEGT. V lost 8 bases and J lost 3, with 11 bases in between. The CDR3 DNA reads TGTGCCAGCGGCCGAACAAACTACGAGCAGTACTTC. Its protein product is CASGRTNYEQYF.

This clonotype has a count of ten or more. V is TRBV20-1 and J is TRBJ2-5; TRBD2 matches 7 bases. The germline V gene encodes CDR1 DFQATT and CDR2 SNEGSKA (reference sequence). Trimming cost V 6 bases and J 4 bases; bases outside gene matches: 8. This CDR3 spans 13 amino acids. CDR3: CSAPAGMRETQYF. The CDR3 nucleotides are TGCAGTGCCCCAGCGGGAATGCGAGAGACCCAGTACTTC.